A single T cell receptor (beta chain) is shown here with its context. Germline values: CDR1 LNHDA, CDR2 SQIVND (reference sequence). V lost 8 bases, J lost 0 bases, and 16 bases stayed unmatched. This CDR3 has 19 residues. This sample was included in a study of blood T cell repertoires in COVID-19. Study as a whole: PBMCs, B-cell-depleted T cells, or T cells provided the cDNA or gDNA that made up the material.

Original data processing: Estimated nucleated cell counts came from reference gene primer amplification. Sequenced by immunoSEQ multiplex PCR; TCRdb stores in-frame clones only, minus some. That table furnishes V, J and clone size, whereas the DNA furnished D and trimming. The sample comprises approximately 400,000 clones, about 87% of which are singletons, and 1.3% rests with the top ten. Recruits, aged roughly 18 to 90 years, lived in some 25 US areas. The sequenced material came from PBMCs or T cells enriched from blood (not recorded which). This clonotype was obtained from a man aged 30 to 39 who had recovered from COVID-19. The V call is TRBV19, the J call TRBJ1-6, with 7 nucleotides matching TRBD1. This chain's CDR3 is CASRGSGTATSSYNSPLHF. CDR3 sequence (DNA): TGTGCCAGTCGAGGCTCCGGGACAGCAACGAGCTCCTATAATTCACCCCTCCACTTT.